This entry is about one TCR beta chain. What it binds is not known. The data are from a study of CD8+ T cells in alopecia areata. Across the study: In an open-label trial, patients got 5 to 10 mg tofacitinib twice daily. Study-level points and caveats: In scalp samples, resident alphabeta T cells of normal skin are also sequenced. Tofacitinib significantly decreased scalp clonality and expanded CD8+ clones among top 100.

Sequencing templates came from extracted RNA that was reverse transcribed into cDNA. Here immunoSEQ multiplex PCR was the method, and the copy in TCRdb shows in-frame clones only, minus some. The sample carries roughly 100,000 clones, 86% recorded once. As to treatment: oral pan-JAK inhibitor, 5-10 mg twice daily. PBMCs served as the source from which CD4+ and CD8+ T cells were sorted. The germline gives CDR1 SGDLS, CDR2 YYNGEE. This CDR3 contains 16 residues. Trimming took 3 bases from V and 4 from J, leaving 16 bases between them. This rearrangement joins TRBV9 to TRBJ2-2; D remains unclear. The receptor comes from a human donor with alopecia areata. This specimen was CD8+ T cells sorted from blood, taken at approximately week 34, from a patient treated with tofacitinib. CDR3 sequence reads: CASSDRSKGTTGELFF. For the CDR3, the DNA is TGTGCCAGCAGCGACAGAAGTAAAGGTACCACCGGGGAGCTGTTTTTT.